Each of the 26 T cell receptor beta chains below was sequenced from the same sample in a study of identical twins. TCRdb fed the 5' RACE reads into MiXCR, producing one record per CDR3 protein. This sample has 1.5 million or so distinct CDR3 sequences; more than 30% occur once, and the top ten carry approximately 0.29%. Source material: cord blood. These receptors were obtained from a newborn girl in good health.

This clonotype appeared many times. The CDR3 DNA sequence: TGTGCCAGCAGTCTACAGGGGACTAGCTACGAGCAGTACTTC. It encodes CASSLQGTSYEQYF. The V call is TRBV28, the J call TRBJ2-7; a weak D match, TRBD2 (8 bases). Germline V gene sequence: CDR1 MDHEN, CDR2 SYDVKM. Trimming stripped 5 bases from V and 3 bases from J, with 14 bases between. The CDR3 length is 14 residues. The whole variable domain, filled in from reference TRBV28 and TRBJ2-7, reads DVKVTQSSRYLVKRTGEKVFLECVQDMDHENMFWYRQDPGLGLRLIYFSYDVKMKEKGDIPEGYSVSREKKERFSLILESASTNQTSMYLCASSLQGTSYEQYFGPGTRLTVT.

A remark on this clonotype: Being one base from a much bigger clone, this may be a read error. The chain is built from TRBV29-1 and TRBJ2-1, with 10 bases fitting TRBD2. Germline V gene data show CDR1 as SQVTM and CDR2 as ANQGSEA. V lost 8 bases, J lost 6 bases, and 7 bases stayed unmatched. This CDR3 is 13 amino acids long. For the CDR3, the DNA is TGCAGCATTAGCGGGGGGCCCTCCAATGAGCAGTTCTTC. Protein product: CSISGGPSNEQFF.

This clonotype has a single count. This chain connects TRBV20-1 to TRBJ1-1; 9 bases match TRBD1. Per the germline V gene, CDR1 is DFQATT and CDR2 is SNEGSKA (reference sequence). With 1 base clipped from V and 5 bases from J, the junction kept 8 bases outside the gene matches. The CDR3 consists of 15 residues. In DNA form, the CDR3 reads TGCAGTGCTAGAGCCCGGACAGGGGCGGGGACTGAAGCTTTCTTT. Translated: CSARARTGAGTEAFF.

This clonotype has a handful of counts. This sequence joins TRBV27 and TRBJ2-5; either TRBD1 or TRBD2 may supply D (6 bases each). The CDR3 contains 13 residues. Trimming took 11 bases from V and 9 from J, leaving 22 bases between them. The germline gives CDR1 MNHEY, CDR2 SMNVEV (reference sequence). This CDR3 is CAPQRGPGGPQYF. As DNA, the CDR3 is TGTGCCCCCCAACGGGGGCCCGGGGGTCCCCAGTACTTC.

The chain uses TRBV7-9 and TRBJ1-1, with D perhaps TRBD1 (6 bases). V was shortened by 1 base and J by 1 base, with 10 bases between the two germline ends. The CDR3 runs to 15 residues. Germline values: CDR1 SEHNR, CDR2 FQNEAQ (reference sequence). Written as DNA, the CDR3 is TGTGCCAGCAGCTTAGTCCGGGGGCAGAACACTGAAGCTTTCTTT. Encoded protein: CASSLVRGQNTEAFF.

This clonotype was seen only a few times. V is TRBV7-2 and J is TRBJ2-1; 9 bases align to TRBD1. CDR1 is SGHTA, CDR2 FQGNSA, per germline. CDR3 length: 14 residues. Trimming removed 5 bases from V and 6 bases from J; junction bases left unmatched: 5. CDR3 nucleotides: TGTGCCAGCAGCCGACAGGGGGGATCCAATGAGCAGTTCTTC. It encodes CASSRQGGSNEQFF.

The rearrangement joins TRBV28 to TRBJ1-2; possibly TRBD1 for D (5 bases). The V gene lost 5 bases and the J gene lost 7 bases, with 20 bases spanning the gap. Germline V CDR1 and CDR2: MDHEN, SYDVKM. This CDR3 has 15 amino acids. CDR3 bases: TGTGCCAGCAGTCCTAGCGGGGACGCTGTCTCTGGCTACACCTTC. Amino acid sequence: CASSPSGDAVSGYTF.

This clonotype has a count of ten or more. The chain is built from TRBV10-3 and TRBJ2-5, with 7 bases identical to TRBD1. The V gene's germline CDR1 is ENHRY and CDR2 SYGVKD. The trim removed 3 bases at V and 5 bases at J, leaving 6 bases unmatched. CDR3 length: 14 amino acids. The CDR3 loop is CAISEQGTSETQYF. Here the CDR3 DNA reads TGTGCCATCAGTGAACAGGGGACGTCGGAGACCCAGTACTTC.

About this clonotype: One junction end does not reproduce the germline sequence, and a read error may be involved. The rearrangement links TRBV3-1 to TRBJ2-7, with TRBD2 identical over 7 bases. Germline V gene data show CDR1 as LGHDT and CDR2 as YNNKEL (reference sequence). This CDR3 has 13 amino acids. The CDR3 is CASSRRDYSEQYF. The CDR3 coding sequence is TGTGCTAGCAGCCGCCGGGACTACAGTGAGCAGTACTTC.

The chain links TRBV29-1 to TRBJ2-5; TRBD2 aligns across 11 bases. The germline gives CDR1 SQVTM, CDR2 ANQGSEA. There are 16 residues in the CDR3. Trimming at V came to 4 bases and at J to 11 bases, leaving 18 bases not matched to a gene. The CDR3, as DNA: TGCAGCGTTGGAGGGACTAGCGGCAACCTTTACAATGAGCAGTACTTC. Protein product: CSVGGTSGNLYNEQYF.

In its sample, this clonotype was seen once. An end of the junction differs from the germline gene, which may be a read error. The J gene is TRBJ2-1, the V gene TRBV2; 8 bases map to TRBD2. This CDR3 comprises 15 residues. Germline values: CDR1 SNHLY, CDR2 FYNNEI. CDR3 nucleotide sequence: TGTGCCAGCAGTAGCGGGAGAGGGAACCTCAATGAGCACTTCTTC. Its translation is CASSSGRGNLNEHFF.

The chain joins TRBV4-2 to TRBJ2-1; possible D gene TRBD2, 6 bases. The end of the DNA fits TRBJ2-7 better, so the J call may be wrong. The CDR3 is 15 amino acids. CDR1 LGHNA and CDR2 YNFKEQ come from the germline V gene. CDR3 nucleotides: TGTGCCAGCAGCCAAGCGGGAGACTACTACAATGAGCAGTACTTC. Its protein is CASSQAGDYYNEQYF.

This chain joins TRBV27 and TRBJ2-7; possible D gene TRBD2, 5 bases. The V gene lost 2 bases and the J gene lost 2 bases, with 13 bases spanning the gap. Germline V gene lookup returns CDR1 MNHEY and CDR2 SMNVEV (reference sequence). CDR3 length equals 15 residues. CDR3 amino acids: CASSLRRTATYEQYF. DNA for the CDR3: TGTGCCAGCAGTTTAAGGCGGACTGCCACCTACGAGCAGTACTTC.

This clonotype was counted only a few times. This sequence joins TRBV4-1 and TRBJ2-7, with 7 positions matching TRBD2. The CDR3 consists of 14 residues. Germline V gives CDR1 MGHRA, CDR2 YSYEKL. Trimming took 3 bases from V and 0 from J; bases not matched to a gene: 2. The CDR3 DNA sequence: TGCGCCAGCAGCCACCGACTAGCCTCCTACGAGCAGTACTTC. Translated: CASSHRLASYEQYF.

In the case of this clonotype: Possible read error: a much larger clone is one base away. This chain connects TRBV11-1 to TRBJ2-7; weak D call: TRBD2 (5 bases). CDR3 length: 16 residues. Germline CDR1 and CDR2: SGHAT and FQDESV (reference sequence). The V gene lost 1 base and the J gene lost 7 bases, with 20 bases spanning the gap. This CDR3 reads CASSLVGPSSYNEQYF. CDR3 bases: TGTGCCAGCAGCTTAGTTGGGCCTAGCTCCTACAATGAGCAGTACTTC.

About this clonotype: The germline gene is not matched at one end of the junction; a read error may be the cause. The rearrangement links TRBV19 to TRBJ2-1; D call uncertain. The CDR3 is 10 residues long. CDR1 is LNHDA, CDR2 SQIVND, per germline (reference sequence). CDR3 DNA: TGTGCCAGTCGTATCAATGAGCAGTTCTTC. This encodes CASRINEQFF.

This clonotype was seen a few times. The gene calls are TRBV27 and TRBJ2-4, with D possibly called TRBD1 or TRBD2 (5 bases each). The CDR3 contains 15 residues. Per the germline V gene, CDR1 is MNHEY and CDR2 is SMNVEV (reference sequence). The V and J ends lost 3 bases and 0 bases respectively, with 9 bases between them. CDR3 sequence: CASSFLGTAKNIQYF. The DNA of the CDR3 is TGTGCCAGCAGTTTCTTAGGGACAGCCAAAAACATTCAGTACTTC.

The V and J genes are TRBV15 and TRBJ1-6; no clear D gene. Germline V gene data show CDR1 as LNHNV and CDR2 as YYDKDF (reference sequence). The CDR3 has 14 amino acids. V was trimmed by 0 bases and J by 4 bases, leaving 4 bases between them. The CDR3 spells CATSRETYNSPLHF. CDR3 DNA: TGTGCCACCAGCAGAGAGACATATAATTCACCCCTCCACTTT. Based on the CDR3 plus reference TRBV15 and TRBJ1-6, the full variable domain is DAMVIQNPRYQVTQFGKPVTLSCSQTLNHNVMYWYQQKSSQAPKLLFHYYDKDFNNEADTPDNFQSRRPNTSFCFLDIRSPGLGDTAMYLCATSRETYNSPLHFGNGTRLTVT.

The V and J genes are TRBV5-1 and TRBJ2-5; 7 bases are shared with TRBD2. The CDR3 loop spans 13 amino acids. CDR1 is SGHRS and CDR2 is YFSETQ in the germline V gene. V lost 5 bases, J lost 5 bases, and 6 bases stayed unmatched. CDR3 sequence: CASSFNGGETQYF. The CDR3 DNA sequence: TGCGCCAGCAGTTTCAACGGGGGGGAGACCCAGTACTTC. Full variable domain (outside the CDR3, taken from reference TRBV5-1 and TRBJ2-5): KAGVTQTPRYLIKTRGQQVTLSCSPISGHRSVSWYQQTPGQGLQFLFEYFSETQRNKGNFPGRFSGRQFSNSRSEMNVSTLELGDSALYLCASSFNGGETQYFGPGTRLLVL.

This clonotype was observed many times. The chain carries TRBV28 and TRBJ2-7; the D is unclear. The CDR3 is 14 residues long. Germline CDR1 MDHEN, CDR2 SYDVKM. V lost 1 base and J 2 bases, leaving 9 bases between the germline ends. The CDR3 loop reads CASSLYGVPYEQYF. CDR3 sequence (DNA): TGTGCCAGCAGTTTATATGGAGTCCCCTACGAGCAGTACTTC.

About this clonotype itself: This may be a read error: a much more frequent sequence differs by one nucleotide. The gene calls are TRBV10-3 and TRBJ2-1; 9 bases are shared with TRBD1. The germline CDR1 and CDR2 sequences are ENHRY and SYGVKD. There are 14 residues in the CDR3. CDR3 loop: CTTSGTGTYNEQFF. The CDR3 region has the DNA TGTACCACCTCTGGGACAGGGACCTACAATGAGCAGTTCTTC.

The rearrangement joins TRBV10-3 to TRBJ2-7; D perhaps matches TRBD2 (5 bases). Germline CDR1 ENHRY, CDR2 SYGVKD. Between the trimmed V and J ends, which lost 2 bases and 4 bases, there was a span of 9 bases. The CDR3 is 13 amino acids. CDR3 DNA sequence: TGTGCCATCAGTGAGATCGGAGGTTACGAGCAGTACTTC. Protein sequence: CAISEIGGYEQYF.

This clonotype was observed a handful of times. The chain couples TRBV15 to TRBJ2-1, with TRBD2 matching 10 bases. The germline gives CDR1 LNHNV, CDR2 YYDKDF (reference sequence). This CDR3 comprises 19 residues. The V segment lost 1 base and the J segment 0 bases; nucleotides outside the gene matches: 9. This chain's CDR3 is CATSRVGTSARLSYNEQFF. CDR3 nucleotide sequence: TGTGCCACCAGCAGAGTCGGGACTAGCGCAAGACTCTCCTACAATGAGCAGTTCTTC.

This clonotype has just a few counts. This chain joins TRBV6-6 and TRBJ2-1; D is unclear. CDR3 size: 11 residues. Germline loops: CDR1 MNHNY, CDR2 SVGAGI (reference sequence). V lost 6 bases to trimming and J lost 11 bases, with 11 bases between them. The CDR3 is CASRQQLQQFF. The CDR3 DNA reads TGTGCCAGCAGGCAGCAGCTTCAGCAGTTCTTC.

The gene calls are TRBV6-5 and TRBJ2-1, with TRBD2 matching 12 bases. CDR3 length: 16 amino acids. With 2 bases clipped from V and 7 bases from J, the junction kept 6 bases outside the gene matches. Germline V CDR1 and CDR2: MNHEY, SVGAGI. As DNA, the CDR3 is TGTGCCAGCAGTTACGCACCTAGCGGGAGGGGTAATGAGCAGTTCTTC. The encoded protein is CASSYAPSGRGNEQFF.

Details on this clonotype: This may arise from a read error, as a much more abundant clone is one base away. The chain combines TRBV4-2 with TRBJ2-7; 8 bases line up with TRBD2. The CDR3 is made up of 17 amino acids. V lost 0 bases, J lost 7 bases, and 14 bases stayed unmatched. CDR1 LGHNA and CDR2 YNFKEQ come from the germline V gene. CDR3 in amino acids: CASSQELASGLYNEQYF. In nucleotides, the CDR3 is TGTGCCAGCAGCCAAGAGTTGGCTAGCGGGCTTTACAATGAGCAGTACTTC.